A single TCR beta chain is shown here with its context. Its antigen is not known. The data are from a study of cytomegalovirus exposure and HLA in healthy donors. About the study: A data release that came early held tens of millions of unique TCRs from HLA-typed donors.

Amplification used 60 Vbeta primers and 13 Jbeta primers. Sequencing used immunoSEQ multiplex PCR; TCRdb keeps in-frame clones, though not all of them. The table records around 130,000 clones, 77% of them present only once. Findings and limits, study-wide: Most likely, a cluster of highly shared sequence variants arose as a sequencing artifact. Excluded were some V segments that proved indistinguishable, including TRBV6-2 and TRBV6-3. A later analysis showed HLA-associated TCR beta chains outstripping equally common others in clonal expansion.

J gave up 2 bases and V 3 bases, and 7 bases lay outside the gene matches. This CDR3 region has 15 residues. Germline assignment: CDR1 GTSNPN and CDR2 SVGIG (reference sequence). The specimen sequenced was PBMCs. The gene calls are TRBV30 and TRBJ2-3; 8 nucleotides match TRBD2. The sequence derives from a man between 18 and 29 years old in good health and CMV-seropositive. In DNA, the CDR3 is TGTGCCTGGAGGGGGGAGCGGGAGTACACAGATACGCAGTATTTT. This codes for CAWRGEREYTDTQYF.